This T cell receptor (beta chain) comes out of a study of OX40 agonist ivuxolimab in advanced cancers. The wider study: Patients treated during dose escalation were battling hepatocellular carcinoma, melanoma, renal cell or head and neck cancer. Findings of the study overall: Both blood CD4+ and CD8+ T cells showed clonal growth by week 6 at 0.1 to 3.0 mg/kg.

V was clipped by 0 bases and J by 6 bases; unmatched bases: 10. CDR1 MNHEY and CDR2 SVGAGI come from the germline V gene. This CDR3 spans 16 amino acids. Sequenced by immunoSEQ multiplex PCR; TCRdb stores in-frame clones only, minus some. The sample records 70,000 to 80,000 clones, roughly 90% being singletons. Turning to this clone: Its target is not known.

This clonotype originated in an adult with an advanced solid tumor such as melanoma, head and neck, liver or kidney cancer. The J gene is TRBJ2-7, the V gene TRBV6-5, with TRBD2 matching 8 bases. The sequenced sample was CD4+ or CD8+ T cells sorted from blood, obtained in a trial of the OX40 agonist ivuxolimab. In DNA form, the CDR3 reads TGTGCCAGCAGTTACTCGTCGGGTAGCGGGACGTTCGAGCAGTACTTC. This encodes CASSYSSGSGTFEQYF.